Presented here are 2 T cell receptor beta chains from one specimen sequenced in a study of graft-versus-host responses after intestinal transplantation. Sequencing used immunoSEQ multiplex PCR; TCRdb keeps in-frame clones, though not all of them. The table lists approximately 74,000 clones, 80% to 95% of them singletons. This material consisted of PBMCs, taken 98 days after intestinal transplantation. The receptors here all came from a human patient who received an intestinal transplant, so some T cells may come from the graft donor.

This clone was seen a few times. The gene calls are TRBV11-3 and TRBJ2-3; perhaps TRBD1 as D (6 bases). The CDR3 contains 15 residues. The V gene lost 0 bases and the J gene lost 5 bases, with 12 bases spanning the gap. Germline CDR1 SGHNT, CDR2 YENEEA. The CDR3 coding sequence is TGTGCCAGCAGCTTAGAGTGGGGGCCAAGAGATACGCAGTATTTT. Translating it yields CASSLEWGPRDTQYF.

By sample fraction, this clone is medium-sized. The chain carries TRBV5-1 and TRBJ1-2, with TRBD1 matching 9 bases. In germline, CDR1 is SGHRS, CDR2 YFSETQ. The CDR3 is 16 amino acids. Germline trimming cut 4 bases from V and 3 bases from J; bases unmatched to any gene: 10. CDR3: CASSHTTGGYDYGYTF. CDR3 nucleotide sequence: TGCGCCAGCAGCCATACAACAGGGGGCTACGACTATGGCTACACCTTC.